Described below is a single T cell receptor beta chain sequence and its context. The antigen is unknown. This specimen comes from a study of cytomegalovirus exposure and HLA in healthy donors. Study conclusions and caveats: Later analysis associated a missense DCLRE1C variant with TCR beta V- and J-gene trimming. From TCR beta sequences, most subjects' HLA-A and HLA-B alleles were reportedly predicted accurately. Across all donors, roughly uniform sequencing depth was an assumption of the presence/absence analyses.

Amplification used 60 Vbeta primers and 13 Jbeta primers. Per the authors' pipeline: Later, an analysis found 75 million to 90 million unique TCR beta chains, and around 12 million of these were shared. Sequencing was performed with immunoSEQ multiplex PCR; in TCRdb, only in-frame clones are kept and a portion is missing. That table is the source of V, J and clone size, and D and trimming were worked out from the DNA. The data show around 140,000 clones, with around 80% seen just once and about 1.5% held by the top ten. V was pared by 2 bases and J by 7 bases, with 1 base of the junction left unmatched. This CDR3 contains 13 residues. CDR1 KGHSH and CDR2 LQKENI come from the germline V gene.

This clonotype was sampled from a man aged 25 to 40 in good health and CMV-seropositive. V is TRBV18 and J is TRBJ2-7; TRBD1 aligns across 11 bases. The sample comprised PBMCs. The DNA for the CDR3 is TGTGCCAGCTCACCAGGACAGGGGGCGGAGCAGTACTTC. This sequence encodes CASSPGQGAEQYF.